In this sample, the clone carrying this T cell receptor (beta chain) turned up a few times. Its antigen remains unknown. Individual cDNA molecules received unique molecular identifiers during library preparation. MiXCR, run by TCRdb on the 5' RACE reads, gives a single entry per CDR3 protein. The sample holds 85,000 to 100,000 distinct CDR3 sequences, 11% seen once. V was pared by 4 bases and J by 1 base, with 15 bases of the junction left unmatched. Germline values: CDR1 LGHNA, CDR2 YNFKEQ. The CDR3 sequence is 19 residues long. These data originate in a study of early T cells in non-severe SARS-CoV-2 infection. Background on the study: Sequenced material consisted of bulk RNA (from unsorted whole blood), and chains were unpaired. Study conclusions and caveats: VDJdb matching, biased toward anti-spike CD8 responses, missed private and CD4 specificities.

The sample taken for sequencing was whole blood. The receptor was derived from an adult who was a healthcare worker with PCR-confirmed SARS-CoV-2 infection or an uninfected control (not recorded which). The chain is built from TRBV4-2 and TRBJ2-1; 8 bases line up with TRBD1. The DNA for the CDR3 is TGTGCCAGCAGCCCCCTGGGACAGGAGAGGTCGGGTTCCTACAATGAGCAGTTCTTC. It translates to CASSPLGQERSGSYNEQFF.